Listed below are T cell receptor beta chains from one sample, sequenced in a study of blood T cell repertoires in COVID-19. Profiled with immunoSEQ multiplex PCR; TCRdb holds only in-frame clones, not every one. The table lists about 240,000 clones, approximately 86% of them singletons. Sequenced: PBMCs or T cells enriched from blood (not recorded which). Receptors originate from a woman aged 40-49 years with acute COVID-19. Each CDR3 is given with its conserved first and last residue. Each record gives: V gene, J gene, D gene, clone size, CDR3 DNA, CDR3 protein. A D gene is named only where the DNA matches it firmly. Clone size is not always given. Where it is, it says once, few, many or a class for expanded clones.

TRBV7-4	TRBJ1-1	NA	NA	TGTGCCAGCAGCTTCTCTCCGGAGGCTTGGTGGAACACTGAAGCTTTCTTT	CASSFSPEAWWNTEAFF
TRBV19	TRBJ1-2	TRBD1	NA	TGTGCCAGTAGTATAGATCTCGAGGACAGGGTTCGAAGCTATGGCTACACCTTC	CASSIDLEDRVRSYGYTF
TRBV10-1	TRBJ2-7	NA	NA	TGCGCCAGCAGTGAGTCAGGGGGCTCCTACGAGCAGTACTTC	CASSESGGSYEQYF
TRBV9	TRBJ2-3	NA	NA	TGTGCCAGCAGCGGAACTAGCACAGATACGCAGTATTTT	CASSGTSTDTQYF
TRBV5-4	TRBJ2-2	NA	few	TGTGCCAGCAGCTTGGGACAGCCCACCGGGGAGCTGTTTTTT	CASSLGQPTGELFF
TRBV21-1	TRBJ1-2	NA	NA	TGTGCCAGCAGCGTTGAGGAGACAGGGGCTGGCTACACCTTC	CASSVEETGAGYTF
TRBV28	TRBJ2-1	NA	NA	TGTGCCAGCAGTTTAGCTAGTCACTACAATGAGCAGTTCTTC	CASSLASHYNEQFF
TRBV7-9	TRBJ2-7	TRBD1	NA	TGTGCCAGCAGCTTAGCCCCGGGACAGGCGATTTTTGGGTACGAGCAGTACTTC	CASSLAPGQAIFGYEQYF
TRBV9	TRBJ2-1	TRBD1	NA	TGTGCCAGCAGCGCCTCCGGGACAGGGATTGATGAGCAGTTCTTC	CASSASGTGIDEQFF
TRBV24-1	TRBJ2-7	NA	NA	TGTGCCACCAGTGATACTAAGGATTCCTACGAGCAGTACTTC	CATSDTKDSYEQYF
TRBV12-5	TRBJ2-1	TRBD2	NA	TGTGCTAGTGGTTTGCGGACTAGCGGGATGCCCGGCAATGAGCAGTTCTTC	CASGLRTSGMPGNEQFF
TRBV5-6	TRBJ1-2	TRBD1	NA	TGTGCCAGCGGGGGGACAGATGGCTATGGCTACACCTTC	CASGGTDGYGYTF
TRBV7-8	TRBJ2-7	TRBD2	NA	TGTGCCAGCAGCCCGCGACTAGCTTACGAGCAGTACTTC	CASSPRLAYEQYF
TRBV5-1	TRBJ2-1	NA	NA	TGCGCCAGCAGGTCCGGGCCGGGGGTTCACAATGAGCAGTTCTTC	CASRSGPGVHNEQFF
TRBV4-2	TRBJ1-4	NA	NA	TGTGCCAGCAGCCAAGATCGAGGCCTCGCAACTAATGAAAAACTGTTTTTT	CASSQDRGLATNEKLFF
TRBV30	TRBJ2-3	TRBD2	NA	TGTGCCTGGAGTGACTCCGGGACGTGGGTTCCGCTTGCGGGAGGAACAGATACGCAGTATTTT	CAWSDSGTWVPLAGGTDTQYF
TRBV30	TRBJ1-4	NA	NA	TGTGCCGGTCAGAGGTCTGAGGAAAAACTGTTTTTT	CAGQRSEEKLFF
TRBV3-1/TRBV3-2	TRBJ2-6	NA	NA	TGTGCCAGCAGCCCAATTCACAGCTCTGGGGCCAACGTCCTGACTTTC	CASSPIHSSGANVLTF
TRBV5-1	TRBJ2-5	NA	NA	TGCGCCAGCAGCGGAAGGGGACTTCAGACCCAGTACTTC	CASSGRGLQTQYF
TRBV28	TRBJ2-3	TRBD2	NA	TGTGCCAGCAGTCGGCGGGAGGCCGCCCGAGATACGCAGTATTTT	CASSRREAARDTQYF
TRBV11-3	TRBJ2-5	NA	NA	TGTGCCAGCAGCTCCTATGGAAGGGCCCAGCGGGAGACCCAGTACTTC	CASSSYGRAQRETQYF
TRBV28	TRBJ1-5	TRBD1	NA	TGTGCCAGCAGTTTATATGGGTGGCAGGGACAGGCGTCTCAGCCCCAGCATTTT	CASSLYGWQGQASQPQHF
TRBV30	TRBJ2-1	NA	NA	TGTGCCTGGAGAGACTCCTCCTACAATGAGCAGTTCTTC	CAWRDSSYNEQFF
TRBV10-2	TRBJ1-2	NA	NA	TGCGCCAGCAGTGAAAGGAGGAGCTATGGCTACACCTTC	CASSERRSYGYTF
TRBV21-1	TRBJ2-5	NA	NA	TGTGCCAGCACCATGAGACCTAGGGGGGAGACCCAGTACTTC	CASTMRPRGETQYF
TRBV24-1	TRBJ1-4	TRBD1	NA	TGTGCCACCAGTGATTCGGGACAGACTAATGAAAAACTGTTTTTT	CATSDSGQTNEKLFF
TRBV2	TRBJ1-5	NA	NA	TGTGCCAGCAGTGATGGGCTTCAGGGCACTCAGCCCCAGCATTTT	CASSDGLQGTQPQHF
TRBV7-6	TRBJ2-6	NA	NA	TGTGCCAGCAGCTTAGGACCGGGACTGAGCTCTGGGGCCAACGTCCTGACTTTC	CASSLGPGLSSGANVLTF
TRBV11-2	TRBJ2-2	NA	NA	TGTGCCAGCAGCTCCAGAGGCGCGAGAGGTGGGGAGCTGTTTTTT	CASSSRGARGGELFF
TRBV5-1	TRBJ2-1	TRBD1	NA	TGCGCCAGCAGCTTGGGGACCCGGGACAGCCACAATGAGCAGTTCTTC	CASSLGTRDSHNEQFF
TRBV5-6	TRBJ2-3	TRBD1	NA	TGTGCCAGCAGCTTGAGAGGGGGCATGAGAACGCAGTATTTT	CASSLRGGMRTQYF
TRBV27	TRBJ2-1	TRBD2	NA	TGTGCCAGCAGTTTATGGGTGGCTAGCGGGAGAGCATACAATGAGCAGTTCTTC	CASSLWVASGRAYNEQFF
TRBV9	TRBJ2-3	TRBD1	NA	TGTGCCAGCAGCGCCGGGACAGGGGGCTTGTCAGATACGCAGTATTTT	CASSAGTGGLSDTQYF
TRBV27	TRBJ2-1	NA	NA	TGTGCCAGCAGTTTACTAGGGGGTCCCTCATACAATGAGCAGTTCTTC	CASSLLGGPSYNEQFF
TRBV11-3	TRBJ1-1	NA	NA	TGTGCCAGCAGCCGAGGCGACAGATTTAACACTGAAGCTTTCTTT	CASSRGDRFNTEAFF
TRBV19	TRBJ2-7	NA	once	TGTGCCAGTAGTATCGATCCGAGCTCCTACGAGCAGTACTTC	CASSIDPSSYEQYF
TRBV13	TRBJ1-4	NA	NA	TGTGCCAGCAGCTCTCGGGCCAGGGATGAAAAACTGTTTTTT	CASSSRARDEKLFF
TRBV12-5	TRBJ2-7	NA	NA	TGTGCTAGTGCCCGCCCTCTCCAGTCCTACGAGCAGTACTTC	CASARPLQSYEQYF
TRBV5-1	TRBJ1-6	NA	NA	TGCGCCAGCAGCTGGGGGACACCTAATTCACCCCTCCACTTT	CASSWGTPNSPLHF
TRBV19	TRBJ1-2	NA	NA	TGTGCCAGTAGTGTCCAGGGTACCTATGGCTACACCTTC	CASSVQGTYGYTF
TRBV10-2	TRBJ2-7	NA	once	TGCGCCAGCACCCCGCGTGATTTAGCCCACTACGAGCAGTACTTC	CASTPRDLAHYEQYF
TRBV5-1	TRBJ2-7	NA	NA	TGCGCCAGCAGCCCACAGAAGCTTAAATACGAGCAGTACTTC	CASSPQKLKYEQYF
TRBV27	TRBJ1-6	NA	NA	TGTGCCAGCAGAATCGAGACTTATAATTCACCCCTCCACTTT	CASRIETYNSPLHF
TRBV13	TRBJ2-7	NA	NA	TGTGCCAGCAGCTTGGTACAGGGCTACGAGCAGTACTTC	CASSLVQGYEQYF
TRBV19	TRBJ2-1	TRBD2	NA	TGTGCCAGTATGGGGGGACTAGCGGGATACGAGCAGTTCTTC	CASMGGLAGYEQFF
TRBV6-1	TRBJ2-5	NA	NA	TGTGCCAGCAGTGACCGTGGGGCAGAGACCCAGTACTTC	CASSDRGAETQYF
TRBV7-2	TRBJ1-2	NA	NA	TGTGCCAGCAGCTTGGGGGCAGCCTTCTATGGCTACACCTTC	CASSLGAAFYGYTF
TRBV5-1	TRBJ1-1	NA	NA	TGCGCCAGCAGCTCTGGCCCCAGTGGGAACACTGAAGCTTTCTTT	CASSSGPSGNTEAFF
TRBV6-6	TRBJ1-3	NA	NA	TGTGCCAGCATATACGACAGCTCTGGAAACACCATATATTTT	CASIYDSSGNTIYF
TRBV28	TRBJ1-1	NA	NA	TGTGCCAGCAGTTTAATCAGGGGTGAAGCTTTCTTT	CASSLIRGEAFF